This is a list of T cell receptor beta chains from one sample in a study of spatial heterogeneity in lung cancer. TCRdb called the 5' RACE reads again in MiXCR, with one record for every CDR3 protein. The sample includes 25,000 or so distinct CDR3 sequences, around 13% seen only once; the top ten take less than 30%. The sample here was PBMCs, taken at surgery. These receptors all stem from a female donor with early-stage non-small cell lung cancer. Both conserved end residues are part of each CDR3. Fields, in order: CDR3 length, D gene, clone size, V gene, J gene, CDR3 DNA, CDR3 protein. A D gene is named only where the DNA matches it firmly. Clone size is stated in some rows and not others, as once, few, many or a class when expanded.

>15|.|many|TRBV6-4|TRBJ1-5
TGTGCCAGCAGTCTCAAAATGTATCCCAATCAGCCCCAGCATTTT
CASSLKMYPNQPQHF
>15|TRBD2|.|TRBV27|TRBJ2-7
TGTGCCAGCAGTCCGATAGCGGGAGGGAACTACGAGCAGTACTTC
CASSPIAGGNYEQYF
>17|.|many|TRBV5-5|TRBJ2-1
TGTGCCAGCAGCTTGGGTCCCGACTTCGCCTCCTACAATGAGCAGTTCTTC
CASSLGPDFASYNEQFF
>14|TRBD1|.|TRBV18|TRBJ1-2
TGTGCCAGCTCCGGACAGGGGATCTACTATGGCTACACCTTC
CASSGQGIYYGYTF
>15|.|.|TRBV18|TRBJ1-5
TGTGCCAGCTCACCAGTGGGGTCGGACAATCAGCCCCAGCATTTT
CASSPVGSDNQPQHF
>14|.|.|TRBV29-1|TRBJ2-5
TGCAGCGTTGCCCCCAGGCAGCGCCAAGAGACCCAGTACTTC
CSVAPRQRQETQYF
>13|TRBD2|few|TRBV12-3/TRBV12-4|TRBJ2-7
TGTGCCAGCAGTAGACTAGCTTCCTACGAGCAGTACTTC
CASSRLASYEQYF
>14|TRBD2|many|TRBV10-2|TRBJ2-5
TGCGCCACCTCCGTAGCGGGGACGGGAGAGACCCAGTACTTC
CATSVAGTGETQYF
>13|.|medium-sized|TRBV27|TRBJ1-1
TGTGCCAGCAGTTATTCGAGGAACACTGAAGCTTTCTTT
CASSYSRNTEAFF
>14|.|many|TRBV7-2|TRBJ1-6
TGTGCCAGCAGCTTAGGACAGGACAATTCACCCCTCCACTTT
CASSLGQDNSPLHF
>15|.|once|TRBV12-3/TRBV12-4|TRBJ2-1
TGTGCCAGCAGCCCAGACTCGAGAGCCTACAATGAGCAGTTCTTC
CASSPDSRAYNEQFF
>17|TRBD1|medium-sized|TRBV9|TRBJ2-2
TGTGCCAGCAGCTCTTTAACGACAGGGTCGAACACCGGGGAGCTGTTTTTT
CASSSLTTGSNTGELFF
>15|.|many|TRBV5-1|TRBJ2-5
TGCGCCAGCAGCTTTAGCGGCATGGGGGTAGAGACCCAGTACTTC
CASSFSGMGVETQYF
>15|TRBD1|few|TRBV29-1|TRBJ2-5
TGCAGCGTAGGAACAGGGGGCCCCCACCAAGAGACCCAGTACTTC
CSVGTGGPHQETQYF
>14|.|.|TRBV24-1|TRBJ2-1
TGTGCCACCAGCAGCAGGATATCCTACAATGAGCAGTTCTTC
CATSSRISYNEQFF
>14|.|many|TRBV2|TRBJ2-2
TGTGCCAGCAGTGAAACAGTATCCACCGGGGAGCTGTTTTTT
CASSETVSTGELFF
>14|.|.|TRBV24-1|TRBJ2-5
TGTGCCACCAGTGATAGGGCAGGGCGGGAGACCCAGTACTTC
CATSDRAGRETQYF
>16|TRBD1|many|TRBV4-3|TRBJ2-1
TGCGCCAGCAGCCAGAAGACAGGGCTTATTTACAATGAGCAGTTCTTC
CASSQKTGLIYNEQFF
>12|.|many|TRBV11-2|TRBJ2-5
TGTGCCAGCAGCCGAAACGATGAGACCCAGTACTTC
CASSRNDETQYF
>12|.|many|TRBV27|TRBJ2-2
TGTGCCAGCAGTTCGAACACCGGGGAGCTGTTTTTT
CASSSNTGELFF
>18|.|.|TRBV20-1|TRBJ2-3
TGCAGTGCTAGAGGGAACACAGGGGTAGCGGGGCCCACAGATACGCAGTATTTT
CSARGNTGVAGPTDTQYF
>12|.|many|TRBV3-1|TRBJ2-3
TGTGCCAGCAGCCAGAACACAGATACGCAGTATTTT
CASSQNTDTQYF
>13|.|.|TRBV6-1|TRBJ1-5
TGTGCCAGCAGTGAAGCACCCGCTCAGCCCCAGCATTTT
CASSEAPAQPQHF
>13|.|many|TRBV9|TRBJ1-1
TGTGCCAGCAGCCGACGACTGTACACTGAAGCTTTCTTT
CASSRRLYTEAFF
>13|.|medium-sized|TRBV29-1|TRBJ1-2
TGCAGCGTGAGACGGGGACGACTCTATGGCTACACCTTC
CSVRRGRLYGYTF
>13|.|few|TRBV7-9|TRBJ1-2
TGTGCCAGCAGCCCAAGACAGCCCTATGGCTACACCTTC
CASSPRQPYGYTF
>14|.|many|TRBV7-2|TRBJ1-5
TGTGCCAGCAGCTTTGCTTCGGTTAATCAGCCCCAGCATTTT
CASSFASVNQPQHF
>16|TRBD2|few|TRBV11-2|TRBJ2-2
TGTGCCAGCAGCTTAACCGGTGGGGGAGGGATTTCGGAGCTGTTTTTT
CASSLTGGGGISELFF
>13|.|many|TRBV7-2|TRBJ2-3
TGTGCCAGCAGCTTAGATAATGGAGATACGCAGTATTTT
CASSLDNGDTQYF